These T cell receptor beta chains were read from a single sample in a study of blood T cell repertoires in COVID-19. The repertoire was sequenced with immunoSEQ multiplex PCR; TCRdb's copy has only in-frame clones and lacks some. The profile shows some 150,000 clones, over 75% of them singletons. Material: peripheral blood. These receptor sequences come from a woman aged 45-59 years with acute or convalescent COVID-19. Both conserved end residues are part of each CDR3. The D gene is left open where the match is weak. Clone size is not always given. Where it is, it says once, few, many or a class for expanded clones.

v_call	cdr3_length	d_call	j_call	clone_size	cdr3_aa	cdr3_nt
TRBV28	14	.	TRBJ1-1	.	CASSPFGGHTEAFF	TGTGCCAGCAGTCCCTTTGGAGGCCACACTGAAGCTTTCTTT
TRBV6-5	14	.	TRBJ1-5	.	CASSRGGSNQPQHF	TGTGCCAGCAGCCGAGGAGGGAGCAATCAGCCCCAGCATTTT
TRBV4-3	16	.	TRBJ2-7	.	CASSQDPAGATYEQYF	TGCGCCAGCAGCCAAGATCCTGCAGGGGCTACCTACGAGCAGTACTTC
TRBV7-9	17	.	TRBJ2-7	.	CASSLARGVTGRLEQYF	TGTGCCAGCAGCTTAGCGCGGGGGGTGACAGGGCGGCTCGAGCAGTACTTC
TRBV5-1	13	.	TRBJ1-2	.	CASSPDDSYGYTF	TGCGCCAGCAGCCCAGATGACAGCTATGGCTACACCTTC
TRBV2	14	.	TRBJ2-5	few	CAIKQGFGEETQYF	TGTGCCATCAAACAGGGATTTGGTGAAGAGACCCAGTACTTC
TRBV9	14	.	TRBJ1-3	.	CASSAEGDGNTIYF	TGTGCCAGCAGCGCAGAGGGGGACGGAAACACCATATATTTT
TRBV5-1	15	.	TRBJ2-1	.	CASSFRVDSYNEQFF	TGCGCCAGCAGCTTCCGGGTCGACTCCTACAATGAGCAGTTCTTC
TRBV7-2	14	TRBD1	TRBJ1-6	.	CASMTGGGGSPLHF	TGTGCCAGCATGACAGGGGGAGGTGGTTCACCCCTCCACTTT
TRBV2	15	.	TRBJ1-1	.	CASSGQDNRNTEAFF	TGTGCCAGCAGTGGACAGGACAATCGGAACACTGAAGCTTTCTTT
TRBV18	13	.	TRBJ2-1	.	CASSRTEYNEQFF	TGTGCCAGCTCACGGACTGAGTACAATGAGCAGTTCTTC
TRBV18	15	TRBD1	TRBJ2-1	.	CASSPPGTENNEQFF	TGTGCCAGCTCACCGCCCGGGACAGAGAACAATGAGCAGTTCTTC
TRBV28	16	.	TRBJ1-1	.	CASSFPRGGMDTEAFF	TGTGCCAGCAGTTTCCCCCGAGGAGGGATGGACACTGAAGCTTTCTTT
TRBV19	16	TRBD1	TRBJ1-5	once	CASSIVWDRGDQPQHF	TGTGCCAGTAGTATAGTTTGGGACAGGGGGGATCAGCCCCAGCATTTT
TRBV7-9	17	.	TRBJ1-1	.	CASSLAAGGGPNTEAFF	TGTGCCAGCAGCTTAGCCGCCGGCGGGGGGCCGAACACTGAAGCTTTCTTT
TRBV7-2	16	.	TRBJ1-5	once	CASSPTHRAHNQPQHF	TGTGCCAGCAGCCCCACCCACAGGGCCCACAATCAGCCCCAGCATTTT
TRBV18	17	.	TRBJ1-3	.	CASSRDTGVFSGNTIYF	TGTGCCAGCTCCCGCGACACGGGGGTCTTCTCTGGAAACACCATATATTTT
TRBV11-2	15	TRBD1	TRBJ1-5	.	CASSLGQGWVQPQHF	TGTGCCAGCAGCTTGGGACAGGGTTGGGTTCAGCCCCAGCATTTT
TRBV6-5	15	TRBD1	TRBJ1-2	.	CASGGTRQGNYGYTF	TGTGCCAGCGGGGGGACACGACAGGGTAACTATGGCTACACCTTC
TRBV5-6	13	.	TRBJ1-2	.	CASSLDRNYGYTF	TGTGCCAGCAGCTTGGACAGGAACTATGGCTACACCTTC
TRBV7-2	13	TRBD1	TRBJ2-7	.	CASSSDRVYEQYF	TGTGCCAGCAGCTCAGACAGGGTTTACGAGCAGTACTTC
TRBV4-3	16	TRBD2	TRBJ2-1	.	CASSQDSAGGTWRQFF	TGCGCCAGCAGCCAAGACTCTGCGGGGGGGACCTGGAGGCAGTTCTTC
TRBV28	16	TRBD1	TRBJ2-7	.	CASSLGVPDRGYEQYF	TGTGCCAGCAGTTTAGGGGTTCCGGACAGGGGCTACGAGCAGTACTTC
TRBV12-5	16	TRBD2	TRBJ2-1	.	CASGLTSGAVINEQFF	TGTGCTAGTGGTCTAACCAGCGGGGCCGTTATTAATGAGCAGTTCTTC
TRBV2	17	TRBD1	TRBJ1-2	.	CASPSPLLDRDGDGYTF	TGTGCCAGCCCTTCTCCCCTCTTAGACAGGGACGGAGATGGCTACACCTTC
TRBV7-2	14	TRBD1	TRBJ1-1	.	CASSLQGANTEAFF	TGTGCCAGCAGCTTGCAGGGGGCGAACACTGAAGCTTTCTTT
TRBV6-6	15	TRBD1	TRBJ2-2	.	CASSFGQANTGELFF	TGTGCCAGCAGTTTCGGACAGGCGAACACCGGGGAGCTGTTTTTT
TRBV7-2	15	.	TRBJ1-5	.	CASSWTQGSNQPQHF	TGTGCCAGCAGCTGGACCCAGGGTTCGAATCAGCCCCAGCATTTT
TRBV5-1	14	TRBD1	TRBJ1-1	.	CASSSTGRVTEAFF	TGCGCCAGCAGCTCGACAGGGCGGGTCACTGAAGCTTTCTTT
TRBV6-5	14	.	TRBJ2-7	.	CASSYSSSSYEQYF	TGTGCCAGCAGTTACTCGAGTAGCTCCTACGAGCAGTACTTC
TRBV9	16	TRBD1	TRBJ1-6	.	CASSERGRGGNSPLHF	TGTGCCAGCAGCGAAAGGGGGCGTGGGGGAAATTCACCCCTCCACTTT
TRBV27	12	.	TRBJ2-7	.	CASSSGAYEQYF	TGTGCCAGCAGTTCGGGGGCCTACGAGCAGTACTTC
TRBV24-1	17	TRBD1	TRBJ1-1	.	CATSDFRWARGRLEAFF	TGTGCCACCAGTGATTTTAGGTGGGCCAGGGGGCGCTTAGAGGCTTTCTTT
TRBV28	17	TRBD2	TRBJ2-1	.	CASSSQGAGDLLSEQFF	TGTGCCAGCAGTTCCCAAGGGGCGGGGGATCTACTGAGTGAGCAGTTCTTC
TRBV19	15	TRBD2	TRBJ2-5	.	CASTTTPGTRETQYF	TGTGCCAGTACCACAACACCCGGGACTAGGGAGACCCAGTACTTC
TRBV6-9	13	.	TRBJ2-7	.	CASSYRGSYEQYF	TGTGCCAGCAGTTACCGGGGCTCCTACGAGCAGTACTTC
TRBV5-1	16	TRBD1	TRBJ1-1	.	CASSLAPGTENTEAFF	TGCGCCAGCAGCTTGGCGCCCGGGACAGAGAACACTGAAGCTTTCTTT
TRBV5-1	15	TRBD1	TRBJ1-1	.	CASQRRDRMNTEAFF	TGCGCCAGCCAGAGACGGGACAGAATGAACACTGAAGCTTTCTTT
TRBV3-1/TRBV3-2	14	TRBD1	TRBJ1-2	.	CASSQAAGGGGYTF	TGTGCCAGCAGCCAAGCGGCAGGGGGCGGTGGCTACACCTTC
TRBV19	14	.	TRBJ1-1	.	CASRALLENTEAFF	TGTGCCAGTAGAGCCCTTTTAGAGAACACTGAAGCTTTCTTT
TRBV19	15	.	TRBJ1-5	.	CASSRRFYSNQPQHF	TGTGCCAGTTCACGCAGGTTCTATAGCAATCAGCCCCAGCATTTT
TRBV20-1	10	.	TRBJ2-2	.	CSAYTGELFF	TGCAGTGCCTATACCGGGGAGCTGTTTTTT
TRBV11-1	13	.	TRBJ2-1	.	CASSYRGAREQFF	TGTGCCAGCAGCTACCGGGGGGCGCGGGAGCAGTTCTTC
TRBV6-5	14	.	TRBJ1-1	.	CASSGKGWNTEAFF	TGTGCCAGCAGCGGAAAGGGGTGGAACACTGAAGCTTTCTTT
TRBV5-8	9	.	TRBJ1-1	.	CASSRGAFF	TGTGCCAGCAGCCGAGGAGCTTTCTTT
TRBV7-7	16	TRBD2	TRBJ2-3	.	CASSPAGGLSTDTQYF	TGTGCCAGCAGCCCCGCGGGGGGGCTTAGCACAGATACGCAGTATTTT
TRBV5-1	16	TRBD1	TRBJ2-2	few	CASRKRQGRDTGELFF	TGCGCCAGCAGGAAGAGACAGGGTCGGGACACCGGGGAGCTGTTTTTT
TRBV2	15	TRBD1	TRBJ1-6	.	CASSEEGALNSPLHF	TGTGCCAGCAGTGAAGAGGGGGCCCTAAATTCACCCCTCCACTTT
TRBV13	14	TRBD2	TRBJ2-1	.	CASSLLAGNNEQFF	TGTGCCAGCAGCTTGCTAGCGGGGAACAATGAGCAGTTCTTC
TRBV6-6	14	.	TRBJ1-2	.	CASSYPRDAGGYTF	TGTGCCAGCAGTTACCCGCGGGACGCGGGAGGCTACACCTTC
TRBV7-6	15	.	TRBJ1-6	.	CASSPRQNANSPLHF	TGTGCCAGCAGCCCGAGACAGAATGCTAATTCACCCCTCCACTTT
TRBV2	14	TRBD1	TRBJ1-4	.	CASSVDRGGEKLFF	TGTGCCAGCAGTGTCGACAGGGGTGGTGAAAAACTGTTTTTT
TRBV19	14	.	TRBJ1-5	.	CASSPAGSNQPQHF	TGTGCCAGTAGCCCTGCGGGCAGCAATCAGCCCCAGCATTTT
TRBV28	16	TRBD1	TRBJ1-4	.	CASSLLSVTGKEKLFF	TGTGCCAGCAGTTTACTTTCTGTGACAGGGAAAGAAAAACTGTTTTTT
TRBV6-1	15	TRBD2	TRBJ2-7	.	CASSEITSGGYEQYF	TGTGCCAGCAGTGAAATCACTAGCGGGGGCTACGAGCAGTACTTC
TRBV5-1	15	TRBD1	TRBJ1-6	many	CASRRGDSTNSPLHF	TGCGCCAGCAGACGAGGGGACAGCACTAATTCACCCCTCCACTTT
TRBV7-2	16	.	TRBJ1-1	once	CASSLDRDRKNTEAFF	TGTGCCAGCAGCTTAGATCGTGACAGGAAGAACACTGAAGCTTTCTTT
TRBV28	13	TRBD1	TRBJ2-1	.	CASRGTGANEQFF	TGTGCCAGCAGGGGGACAGGGGCTAATGAGCAGTTCTTC
TRBV7-6	15	TRBD2	TRBJ2-1	once	CASSLGVTSIHEQFF	TGTGCCAGCAGCTTAGGGGTGACTAGCATCCATGAGCAGTTCTTC
TRBV12-3/TRBV12-4	13	.	TRBJ2-7	.	CASGLDSAYEQYF	TGTGCCAGCGGCCTCGACAGTGCCTACGAGCAGTACTTC